These 26 T cell receptor beta chains came from one sample sequenced in a study of shared clonotypes between healthy human individuals. Naive-designated CD8 cells lacked CD45RO, were positively enriched for CCR7, and omitted terminally differentiated effector memory CD45RA+ cells. Some clones are missing from TCRdb's copy, which holds only in-frame ones; the method was immunoSEQ multiplex PCR. The sample contains around 2.1 million clones, about 92% of which appear only once. Sequenced: naive CD8+ T cells from PBMCs. Receptors were obtained from a man younger than 35 in good health. Some clones in this sample may be carry-over from other donors' samples.

V is TRBV16 and J is TRBJ1-2, with D unresolved. The V and J ends lost 4 bases and 5 bases respectively, with 20 bases between them. Germline CDR1 reads KGHSY; CDR2 reads FQNENV. The CDR3 consists of 16 residues. The CDR3 here is CASSPYREPREYGYTF. CDR3 in DNA: TGTGCCAGCAGCCCGTATCGGGAGCCGAGGGAGTATGGCTACACCTTC.

The rearrangement links TRBV4-2 to TRBJ1-2; 7 nucleotides align to TRBD1. This CDR3 is built from 16 residues. CDR1 is LGHNA and CDR2 is YNFKEQ in the germline V gene. The J segment lost 5 bases and the V segment lost 0 bases, leaving 9 bases of the junction unmatched. CDR3 loop: CASSQDQQGRPYGYTF. The CDR3 DNA reads as TGTGCCAGCAGCCAAGATCAACAGGGGAGACCTTATGGCTACACCTTC.

V gene TRBV7-8 combines with J gene TRBJ2-5; D unresolved. Germline loops: CDR1 SGHVS, CDR2 FQNEAQ. The V and J ends lost 1 base and 5 bases respectively, with 2 bases between them. This CDR3 is built from 11 residues. The CDR3: CASSLDETQYF. As DNA, the CDR3 is TGTGCCAGCAGCTTAGATGAGACCCAGTACTTC.

The chain employs TRBV7-7 and TRBJ2-3, with TRBD2 matching 12 bases. This CDR3 contains 17 residues. CDR1 and CDR2 (germline): SSHAT, FNYEAQ (reference sequence). V gave up 5 bases and J gave up 0 bases; unmatched junction bases: 6. CDR3 loop: CASSPTGLAGSTDTQYF. CDR3 in DNA: TGTGCCAGCAGCCCGACCGGACTAGCGGGGAGCACAGATACGCAGTATTTT.

The chain uses TRBV7-9 and TRBJ2-6; D unclear. CDR3 length: 14 residues. Germline V gene sequence: CDR1 SEHNR, CDR2 FQNEAQ (reference sequence). V was cut by 4 bases and J by 0 bases, with 4 bases left in between. The CDR3 nucleotides are TGTGCCAGCAGCTCAAGCTCTGGGGCCAACGTCCTGACTTTC. This encodes CASSSSSGANVLTF.

The rearrangement uses TRBV28 and TRBJ2-7; D uncertain. CDR3 length: 16 residues. Germline V gives CDR1 MDHEN, CDR2 SYDVKM. Deletions cut 5 bases from V and 0 bases from J, with 17 bases between. The CDR3 coding sequence is TGTGCCAGCAGTCCCCCTCCAACTCTAAGCTCCTACGAGCAGTACTTC. This codes for CASSPPPTLSSYEQYF.

The V call is TRBV7-9, the J call TRBJ1-1; D is undetermined. Trimming took off 5 bases at V and 0 bases at J, with 7 bases between the two ends. The CDR3 consists of 13 residues. CDR1 is SEHNR and CDR2 is FQNEAQ in the germline V gene (reference sequence). CDR3 nucleotide sequence: TGTGCCAGCAGCGCCTATATGAACACTGAAGCTTTCTTT. The encoded protein is CASSAYMNTEAFF.

This clone came up once. The chain has TRBV5-4 and TRBJ2-5; D might be TRBD2 (5 bases). The CDR3 is made up of 12 amino acids. Trimming pared 10 bases from V and 1 base from J, leaving 11 bases between. Germline CDR1 is SGHNT and CDR2 is YYREEE (reference sequence). CDR3 bases: TGTGCCGGAGGTCCCTCCCAAGAGACCCAGTACTTC. Translation: CAGGPSQETQYF.

Details on this clone: Other DNA sequences in this sample translate to the same CDR3. The J gene is TRBJ2-1, the V gene TRBV7-8; a possible D gene is TRBD2 (6 bases). This CDR3 contains 13 residues. The V and J ends lost 0 bases and 7 bases respectively, with 7 bases between them. The germline V gene has CDR1 SGHVS and CDR2 FQNEAQ. CDR3 nucleotides: TGTGCCAGCAGCTTAGCGGGGGGAAATGAGCAGTTCTTC. The encoded protein is CASSLAGGNEQFF.

The chain combines TRBV27 with TRBJ2-2, with D unclear. CDR1 is MNHEY, CDR2 SMNVEV, per germline (reference sequence). The ends were cut back, 4 bases at V and 8 bases at J, with 14 bases in the middle. The CDR3 runs to 14 residues. The CDR3 region has the DNA TGTGCCAGCAGTTCCCTCCTTCCTCAGGGGGAGCTGTTTTTT. Translating it yields CASSSLLPQGELFF.

The chain has TRBV11-2 and TRBJ2-3; D may be TRBD1 or TRBD2 (5 bases each). The ends were cut back, 7 bases at V and 0 bases at J, with 20 bases in the middle. The CDR3 runs to 17 residues. Germline loops: CDR1 SGHAT, CDR2 FQNNGV. The CDR3 region has the DNA TGTGCCAGCACCACCCCGAGGGTGGACAAGAGCACAGATACGCAGTATTTT. Residues: CASTTPRVDKSTDTQYF.

The chain combines TRBV29-1 with TRBJ2-7, with 9 bases fitting TRBD1. Germline-derived CDR1 and CDR2 are SQVTM and ANQGSEA. This CDR3 region has 14 residues. The V gene end was trimmed by 3 bases and the J gene end by 5 bases; junction bases not matched to a gene: 8. The CDR3 spells CSVDGGTGSHEQYF. CDR3 sequence (DNA): TGCAGCGTTGACGGCGGGACAGGGTCGCACGAGCAGTACTTC.

Concerning this clone: Other DNA sequences in this specimen translate into the identical CDR3. The V call is TRBV25-1, the J call TRBJ1-2; tentatively, D is TRBD1 (6 bases). The germline V gene encodes CDR1 MGHDK and CDR2 SYGVNS. The CDR3 extends over 12 amino acids. Between the trimmed V and J ends, which lost 2 bases and 8 bases, there was a span of 9 bases. Here the CDR3 DNA reads TGTGCCAGCAGTGAAAGGGGGTACGGCTACACCTTC. Amino acids: CASSERGYGYTF.

V gene TRBV5-6 combines with J gene TRBJ2-7; 10 nucleotides agree with TRBD2. V shed 0 bases, J shed 7 bases, and the junction held 13 bases outside the gene matches. Per germline, CDR1 SGHDT and CDR2 YYEEEE. The CDR3 sequence is 17 residues long. The CDR3 DNA reads as TGTGCCAGCAGCTTGGTACTAGCGGGAACAGTGCTGTGGGAGCAGTACTTC. This sequence encodes CASSLVLAGTVLWEQYF.

J is TRBJ1-5 and V is TRBV27, with a tentative D call TRBD1 (5 bases). Trimming cost V 0 bases and J 1 base, with 10 bases left between them. This CDR3 spans 16 amino acids. The germline gives CDR1 MNHEY, CDR2 SMNVEV (reference sequence). The CDR3 is CASSLSGGRSNQPQHF. In DNA, the CDR3 is TGTGCCAGCAGTTTATCCGGGGGACGGAGCAATCAGCCCCAGCATTTT.

This clone has only one observation. The same CDR3 arises from other DNA sequences in this sample as well. The CDR3 DNA reads TGTGCCAGCAGTGAAGTCGGGACAGGGTATGGCTACACCTTC. As protein: CASSEVGTGYGYTF. The rearrangement links TRBV6-1 to TRBJ1-2, with 9 bases identical to TRBD1. Germline V lookup: CDR1 MNHNS, CDR2 SASEGT. Losses at the gene ends were 1 base for V and 5 bases for J; bases not matched to a gene: 2. The CDR3 is 14 amino acids.

This rearrangement joins TRBV18 to TRBJ2-2; D possibly uses TRBD1 or TRBD2 (6 bases each). Germline loops: CDR1 KGHSH, CDR2 LQKENI. This CDR3 has 15 amino acids. V lost 3 bases to trimming and J lost 4 bases, with 12 bases between them. The CDR3 region is CASSPVGGLTGELFF. In DNA form, the CDR3 reads TGTGCCAGCTCACCCGTAGGGGGGCTCACCGGGGAGCTGTTTTTT.

The V gene is TRBV9, the J gene TRBJ2-1, with 7 bases aligning to TRBD1. This CDR3 is 16 amino acids long. Germline V lookup: CDR1 SGDLS, CDR2 YYNGEE. V trimming: 0 bases; J trimming: 5 bases; junction bases outside the gene matches: 8. CDR3 protein: CASSVAPRTGNNEQFF. DNA of the CDR3: TGTGCCAGCAGCGTAGCTCCCCGGACAGGTAACAATGAGCAGTTCTTC. The full variable domain, completed using reference TRBV9 and TRBJ2-1, is DSGVTQTPKHLITATGQRVTLRCSPRSGDLSVYWYQQSLDQGLQFLIQYYNGEERAKGNILERFSAQQFPDLHSELNLSSLELGDSALYFCASSVAPRTGNNEQFFGPGTRLTVL.

The chain recombines TRBV6-5 with TRBJ2-3, with D tentatively TRBD1 (6 bases). The V and J ends lost 7 bases and 6 bases respectively, with 17 bases between them. The CDR3 length is 14 residues. In germline, CDR1 is MNHEY, CDR2 SVGAGI. In DNA, the CDR3 is TGTGCCAGCACCCCACAGGGTGGTTTGGATACGCAGTATTTT. This sequence encodes CASTPQGGLDTQYF.

This sequence joins TRBV4-1 and TRBJ2-2; 7 nucleotides agree with TRBD2. Germline V gene lookup returns CDR1 MGHRA and CDR2 YSYEKL. V dropped 5 bases and J dropped 5; count of bases not matched to a gene: 8. This CDR3 has 15 residues. Written as DNA, the CDR3 is TGCGCCAGCAGCTCCCGACTAGCCGGAACCGGGGAGCTGTTTTTT. It yields the protein CASSSRLAGTGELFF.

The genes are TRBV28 and TRBJ1-5; D gene uncertain. The germline gives CDR1 MDHEN, CDR2 SYDVKM. Trimming took off 1 base at V and 6 bases at J, with 7 bases between the two ends. This CDR3 has 13 residues. CDR3 loop: CASSLSGSQPQHF. CDR3 coding DNA: TGTGCCAGCAGTTTATCGGGAAGTCAGCCCCAGCATTTT.

The gene calls are TRBV9 and TRBJ2-5; 9 bases agree with TRBD2. The V gene end was trimmed by 2 bases and the J gene end by 4 bases; junction bases not matched to a gene: 6. Germline values: CDR1 SGDLS, CDR2 YYNGEE. The length of the CDR3 is 15 residues. CDR3 protein: CASSVLAGNLETQYF. CDR3 DNA sequence: TGTGCCAGCAGCGTCCTAGCGGGAAATTTAGAGACCCAGTACTTC.

With regard to this clone: Other DNA sequences from this sample encode an identical CDR3 as well. The gene calls are TRBV9 and TRBJ2-3; D is uncertain. The V end lost 0 bases, the J end lost 4 bases, and 0 bases lay between the germline ends. The CDR3 runs 11 residues. Germline loops: CDR1 SGDLS, CDR2 YYNGEE. The CDR3 is CASSVADTQYF. CDR3 nucleotide sequence: TGTGCCAGCAGCGTAGCAGATACGCAGTATTTT.

The rearrangement joins TRBV4-3 to TRBJ2-1, with 7 bases identical to TRBD1. The CDR3 spans 16 residues. Germline CDR1 is LGHNA and CDR2 is YSLEER. Unmatched junction bases numbered 7, after V lost 0 bases and J lost 5 bases. The CDR3 loop is CASSQDLQTGDNEQFF. The CDR3, as DNA: TGCGCCAGCAGCCAAGATCTTCAAACAGGGGACAATGAGCAGTTCTTC.

The chain links TRBV27 to TRBJ2-7; D tentatively reads TRBD1 or TRBD2 (5 bases each). Trimming took off 8 bases at V and 7 bases at J, with 12 bases between the two ends. This CDR3 has 11 amino acids. CDR1 and CDR2 from the germline V gene are MNHEY and SMNVEV (reference sequence). The CDR3: CASLRGEEQYF. The CDR3 DNA reads as TGTGCCAGCTTGAGGGGTGAGGAGCAGTACTTC.

The V gene is TRBV4-2, the J gene TRBJ2-7, with D perhaps matching TRBD2 (6 bases). This CDR3 spans 17 amino acids. Germline V gene sequence: CDR1 LGHNA, CDR2 YNFKEQ. Between the trimmed V and J ends, which lost 1 base and 0 bases, there was a span of 16 bases. CDR3 DNA sequence: TGTGCCAGCAGCCAAGCCCCGCTAGCGTATAGCTCCTACGAGCAGTACTTC. Its protein product is CASSQAPLAYSSYEQYF.